These 6 T cell receptor beta chains were all obtained from the same sample, sequenced in a study of shared clonotypes between healthy human individuals (dated by TCRdb to 2018 to 2020). The method behind the library was the immunoSEQ multiplex PCR assay. Drawn from immuneACCESS, this table holds only the in-frame rearrangements with V and J called that TCRdb kept. Clones are partly lost; checked studies trace under half to an unresolved V gene and leave the rest unexplained. Within this sample are about 180,000 clones, with roughly 93% of them counted one time only. About 0.067% of the sample is taken by the ten largest. Input material: naive CD4+ T cells sorted from blood. The cell subset or site label on this specimen signifies: CD45RA+ positively selected. Receptors were obtained from a woman in her 30s in good health.

The chain uses TRBV2 and TRBJ2-7, with TRBD2 as a possible D gene (7 bases). The V and J ends lost 7 bases and 9 bases respectively, with 19 bases between them. CDR1 and CDR2 from the germline V gene are SNHLY and FYNNEI. The CDR3 contains 13 residues. The CDR3 sequence is CASTAGTTRGQYF. The CDR3 DNA is TGTGCCAGCACCGCCGGGACTACCAGGGGGCAGTACTTC.

The chain couples TRBV9 to TRBJ2-3; D might be TRBD2 (7 bases). Trimming shortened V by 0 bases and J by 3 bases, and 14 bases separated the two germline ends. CDR3 length: 16 amino acids. Germline V CDR1 and CDR2: SGDLS, YYNGEE. This CDR3 reads CASSVGVGGRTDTQYF. The CDR3 bases are TGTGCCAGCAGCGTAGGAGTCGGGGGGCGAACAGATACGCAGTATTTT.

The chain links TRBV27 to TRBJ2-7; D remains unclear. V was cut by 1 base and J by 6 bases, with 10 bases left in between. This CDR3 is built from 13 residues. Germline V CDR1 and CDR2: MNHEY, SMNVEV (reference sequence). CDR3 nucleotide sequence: TGTGCCAGCAGTTTATTGGTGGGAACCGAGCAGTACTTC. Encoded protein: CASSLLVGTEQYF.

The chain uses TRBV9 and TRBJ2-1; D is uncertain. The CDR3 contains 15 residues. Trimming removed 1 base from V and 0 bases from J, with 8 bases in between. CDR1 is SGDLS and CDR2 is YYNGEE in the germline V gene. The CDR3 nucleotides read TGTGCCAGCAGCGTATTCTCTAGCTCCTACAATGAGCAGTTCTTC. Amino acids: CASSVFSSSYNEQFF. The whole variable domain, remainder taken from reference TRBV9 and TRBJ2-1, is DSGVTQTPKHLITATGQRVTLRCSPRSGDLSVYWYQQSLDQGLQFLIQYYNGEERAKGNILERFSAQQFPDLHSELNLSSLELGDSALYFCASSVFSSSYNEQFFGPGTRLTVL.

V and J are TRBV5-4 and TRBJ2-7; TRBD1 matches 7 bases. The germline gives CDR1 SGHNT, CDR2 YYREEE (reference sequence). The V and J ends lost 6 bases and 6 bases, in that order; junction bases with no gene match: 18. The CDR3 consists of 16 residues. In DNA form, the CDR3 reads TGTGCCAGCATCCAACTAGGGACAGCCCCTAATGCCGAGCAGTACTTC. Encoded protein: CASIQLGTAPNAEQYF. Full variable domain (rest looked up from reference TRBV5-4 and TRBJ2-7): ETGVTQSPTHLIKTRGQQVTLRCSSQSGHNTVSWYQQALGQGPQFIFQYYREEENGRGNFPPRFSGLQFPNYSSELNVNALELDDSALYLCASIQLGTAPNAEQYFGPGTRLTVT.

This clone came up a few times. The rearrangement links TRBV19 to TRBJ1-5; no reliable D call. From germline, CDR1 is LNHDA and CDR2 SQIVND (reference sequence). Trimming took 3 bases from V and 7 from J, leaving 13 bases between them. The CDR3 runs 14 residues. Here the CDR3 reads CASSMRSGGQPQHF. The CDR3 DNA reads as TGTGCCAGTAGTATGCGGTCAGGAGGCCAGCCCCAGCATTTT.